This TCR beta chain stems from a study of CD8 T cells in Susac syndrome. The length of the CDR3 is 15 residues. Germline V lookup: CDR1 SEHNR, CDR2 FQNEAQ (reference sequence). V was shortened by 5 bases and J by 6 bases, with 19 bases between the two germline ends. This clonotype was observed once. After extraction with the RNeasy kit, about 0.5 to 1 ug of the RNA was reverse transcribed using random hexamers. TCRdb re-analysed the immunoSEQ multiplex PCR reads in MiXCR, keeping a single row per CDR3 protein. The sample has 160,000 or so distinct CDR3 sequences, approximately 95% seen once; the top ten hold over 0.09%.

The sequencing input was CD4+ T cells from PBMCs. The source is a human donor with multiple sclerosis. The rearrangement joins TRBV7-9 to TRBJ1-1; D unclear. In DNA form, the CDR3 reads TGTGCCAGCAGCCCTGGCGAGGGAGGACGAGCTGAAGCTTTCTTT. The encoded protein is CASSPGEGGRAEAFF.